Reported below is one TCR beta chain. This sample stems from a study of T cells in Graves' hyperthyroidism and ophthalmopathy. Amplification yielded TCR beta CDR3 regions, with RNA transcripts as the source. TCR CDR3 regions were first amplified by RT-PCR with HTBI primers. MiXCR, run by TCRdb on the multiplex PCR reads, gives a single entry per CDR3 protein. The sample lists 270,000 or so distinct CDR3 sequences; about 25% were seen once. The J segment lost 7 bases and the V segment lost 0 bases, leaving 9 bases of the junction unmatched. CDR1 SGHRS and CDR2 YFSETQ come from the germline V gene. The CDR3 covers 16 residues.

The TCR comes from a man between 40 and 49 years old with Graves' hyperthyroidism that later progressed to Graves' ophthalmopathy. The chain links TRBV5-1 to TRBJ2-7, with 11 bases aligning to TRBD2. What was sequenced was blood. CDR3 protein: CASSLVLAGGRSEQYF. The CDR3, as DNA: TGCGCCAGCAGCTTGGTCTTAGCGGGAGGGCGCTCTGAGCAGTACTTC.